The following is a T cell receptor (beta chain) sequence with its context. Generated by immunoSEQ multiplex PCR, the TCRdb table keeps only in-frame clones and is missing some. The data hold 150,000 to 200,000 clones, with 80% to 90% observed a single time. The data were taken from a study of blood T cell repertoires in COVID-19. Across the study: The origin of the acute and convalescent COVID-19 samples was the United States, Italy and Spain.

Recovered status applied to Cohort 3 donors who had two consecutive negative PCRs. It also applied to those with clearance or with symptom resolution. Material for sequencing was PBMCs or T cells enriched from blood (not recorded which). This sequence was found in a woman aged 18-30 years who had recovered from COVID-19.

In DNA form, the CDR3 reads TGTGCCATCAGAGAGATACAGGGTATGTCCTACAATGAGCAGTTCTTC. As protein: CAIREIQGMSYNEQFF. The rearrangement uses TRBV10-3 and TRBJ2-1; a weak D match, TRBD1 (6 bases). Trimming left V 6 bases short and J 1 base short, with 16 bases between. Germline V gives CDR1 ENHRY, CDR2 SYGVKD. The CDR3 is 16 residues long.